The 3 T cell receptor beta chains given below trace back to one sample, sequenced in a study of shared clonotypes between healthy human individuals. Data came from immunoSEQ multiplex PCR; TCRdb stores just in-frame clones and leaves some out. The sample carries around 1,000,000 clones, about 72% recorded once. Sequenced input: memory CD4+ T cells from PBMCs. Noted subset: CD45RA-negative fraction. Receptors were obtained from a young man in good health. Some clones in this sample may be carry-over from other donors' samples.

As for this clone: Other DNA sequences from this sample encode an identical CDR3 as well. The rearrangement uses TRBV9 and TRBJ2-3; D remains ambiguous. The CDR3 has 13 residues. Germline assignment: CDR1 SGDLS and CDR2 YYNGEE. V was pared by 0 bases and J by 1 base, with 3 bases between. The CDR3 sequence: CASSVGGTDTQYF. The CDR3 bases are TGTGCCAGCAGCGTAGGCGGCACAGATACGCAGTATTTT.

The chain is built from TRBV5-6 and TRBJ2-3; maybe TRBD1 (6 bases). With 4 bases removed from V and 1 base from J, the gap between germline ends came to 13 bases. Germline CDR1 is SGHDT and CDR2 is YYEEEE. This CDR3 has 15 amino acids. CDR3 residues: CASSLRQVGTDTQYF. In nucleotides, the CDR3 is TGTGCCAGCAGCCTTAGACAGGTTGGCACAGATACGCAGTATTTT.

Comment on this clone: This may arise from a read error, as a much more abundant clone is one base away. CDR3 nucleotides: TGTGCCTTTGTGGGGTTCGAGCAGTACTTC. It yields the protein CAFVGFEQYF. V gene TRBV30 combines with J gene TRBJ2-7; D is unclear. The germline CDR1 and CDR2 sequences are GTSNPN and SVGIG (reference sequence). The CDR3 spans 10 residues. The V and J ends lost 7 bases and 6 bases respectively, with 10 bases between them.